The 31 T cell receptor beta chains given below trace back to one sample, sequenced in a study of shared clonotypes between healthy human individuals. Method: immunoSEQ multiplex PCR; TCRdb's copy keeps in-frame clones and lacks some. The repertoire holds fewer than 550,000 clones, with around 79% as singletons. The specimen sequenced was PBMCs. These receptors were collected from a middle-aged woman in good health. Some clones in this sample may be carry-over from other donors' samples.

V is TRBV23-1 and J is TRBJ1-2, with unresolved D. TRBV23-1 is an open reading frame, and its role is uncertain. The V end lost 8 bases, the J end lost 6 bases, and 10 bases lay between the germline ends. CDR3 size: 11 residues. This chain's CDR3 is CASLGLNGYTF. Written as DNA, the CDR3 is TGCGCCAGCCTAGGTTTGAATGGCTACACCTTC.

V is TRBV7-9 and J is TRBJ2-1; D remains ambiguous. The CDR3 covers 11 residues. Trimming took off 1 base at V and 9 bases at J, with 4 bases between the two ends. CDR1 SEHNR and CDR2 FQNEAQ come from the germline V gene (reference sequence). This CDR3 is CASSLEGEQFF. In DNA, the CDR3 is TGTGCCAGCAGCTTAGAGGGTGAGCAGTTCTTC.

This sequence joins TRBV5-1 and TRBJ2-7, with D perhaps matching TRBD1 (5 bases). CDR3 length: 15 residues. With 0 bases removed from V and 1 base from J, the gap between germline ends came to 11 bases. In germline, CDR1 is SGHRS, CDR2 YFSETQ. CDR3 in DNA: TGCGCCAGCAGCTTGGGACAGCTCCTTTCCTACGAGCAGTACTTC. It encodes CASSLGQLLSYEQYF.

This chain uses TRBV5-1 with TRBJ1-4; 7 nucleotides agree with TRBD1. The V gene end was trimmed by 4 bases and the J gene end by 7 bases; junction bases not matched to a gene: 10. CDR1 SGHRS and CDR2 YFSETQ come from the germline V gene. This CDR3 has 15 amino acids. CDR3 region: CASSRGTGVGEKLFF. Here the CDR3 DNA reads TGCGCCAGCAGCAGGGGCACAGGGGTGGGTGAAAAACTGTTTTTT.

The CDR3 DNA sequence: TGTGCCAGCAGCCGGCTTGGGGTGGATGAGCAGTTCTTC. Its protein product is CASSRLGVDEQFF. The rearrangement links TRBV27 to TRBJ2-1, with D uncertain. Per the germline V gene, CDR1 is MNHEY and CDR2 is SMNVEV (reference sequence). The length of the CDR3 is 13 residues. V was cut by 6 bases and J by 8 bases, with 14 bases left in between.

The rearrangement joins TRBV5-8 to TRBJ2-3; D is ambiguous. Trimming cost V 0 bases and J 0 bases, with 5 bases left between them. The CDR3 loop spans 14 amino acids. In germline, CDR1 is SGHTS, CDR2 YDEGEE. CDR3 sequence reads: CASSLGQSTDTQYF. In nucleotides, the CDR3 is TGTGCCAGCAGCTTGGGGCAGAGCACAGATACGCAGTATTTT.

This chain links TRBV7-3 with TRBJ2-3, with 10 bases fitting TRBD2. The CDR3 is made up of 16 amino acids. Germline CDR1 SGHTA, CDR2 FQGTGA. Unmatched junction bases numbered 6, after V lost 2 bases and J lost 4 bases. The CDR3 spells CASSLLAGDIPDTQYF. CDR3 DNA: TGTGCCAGCAGCTTACTAGCGGGGGATATCCCAGATACGCAGTATTTT.

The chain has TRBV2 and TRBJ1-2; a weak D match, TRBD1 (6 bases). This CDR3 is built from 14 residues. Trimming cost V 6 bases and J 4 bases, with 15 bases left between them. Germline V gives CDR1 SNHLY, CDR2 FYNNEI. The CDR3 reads CASRGRTAFYGYTF. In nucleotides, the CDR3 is TGTGCCAGCAGGGGACGGACAGCTTTCTATGGCTACACCTTC.

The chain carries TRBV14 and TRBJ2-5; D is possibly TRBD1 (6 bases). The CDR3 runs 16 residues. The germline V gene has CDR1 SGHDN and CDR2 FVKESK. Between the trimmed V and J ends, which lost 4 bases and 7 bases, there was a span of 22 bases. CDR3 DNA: TGTGCCAGCAGCCCCCTGACAGGAGGATGGGGCGGGACCCAGTACTTC. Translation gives CASSPLTGGWGGTQYF.

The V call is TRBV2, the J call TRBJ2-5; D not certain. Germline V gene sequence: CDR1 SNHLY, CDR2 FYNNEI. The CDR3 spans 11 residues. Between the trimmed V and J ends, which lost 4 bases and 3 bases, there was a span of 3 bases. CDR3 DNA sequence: TGTGCCAGCAGTGGGAAAGAGACCCAGTACTTC. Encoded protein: CASSGKETQYF.

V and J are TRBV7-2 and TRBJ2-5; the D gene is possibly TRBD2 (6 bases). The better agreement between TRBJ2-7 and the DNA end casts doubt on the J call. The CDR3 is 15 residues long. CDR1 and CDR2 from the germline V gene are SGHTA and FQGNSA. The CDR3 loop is CASSLNSGVAYEQYF. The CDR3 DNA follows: TGTGCCAGCAGCTTAAATAGCGGCGTTGCCTACGAGCAGTACTTC.

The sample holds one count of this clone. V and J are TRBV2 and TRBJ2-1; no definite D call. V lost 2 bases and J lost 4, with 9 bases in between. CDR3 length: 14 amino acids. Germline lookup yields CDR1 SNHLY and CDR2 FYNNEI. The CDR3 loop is CASSELRDYNEQFF. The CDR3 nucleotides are TGTGCCAGCAGTGAATTGAGAGATTACAATGAGCAGTTCTTC.

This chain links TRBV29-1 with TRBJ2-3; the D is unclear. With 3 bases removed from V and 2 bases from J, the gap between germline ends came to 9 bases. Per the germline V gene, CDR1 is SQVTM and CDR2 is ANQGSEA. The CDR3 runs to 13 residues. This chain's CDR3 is CSVDIGFTDTQYF. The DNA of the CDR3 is TGCAGCGTTGATATAGGGTTCACAGATACGCAGTATTTT.

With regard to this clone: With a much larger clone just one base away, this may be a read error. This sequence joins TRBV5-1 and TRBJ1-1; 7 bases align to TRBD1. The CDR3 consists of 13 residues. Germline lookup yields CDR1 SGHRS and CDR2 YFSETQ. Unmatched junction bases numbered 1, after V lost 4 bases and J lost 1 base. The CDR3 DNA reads TGCGCCAGCAGCCGACAGGGGAACACTGAAGCTTTCTTT. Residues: CASSRQGNTEAFF.

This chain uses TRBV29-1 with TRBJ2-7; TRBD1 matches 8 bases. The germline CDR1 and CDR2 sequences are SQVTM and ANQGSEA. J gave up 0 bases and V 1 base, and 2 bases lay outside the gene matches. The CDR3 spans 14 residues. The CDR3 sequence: CSVEVTGDSYEQYF. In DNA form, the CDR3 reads TGCAGCGTTGAAGTGACAGGGGACTCCTACGAGCAGTACTTC.

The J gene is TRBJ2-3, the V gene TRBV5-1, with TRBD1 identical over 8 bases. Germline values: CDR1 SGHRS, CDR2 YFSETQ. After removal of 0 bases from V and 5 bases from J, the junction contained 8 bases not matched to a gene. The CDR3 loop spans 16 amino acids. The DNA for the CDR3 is TGCGCCAGCAGCTTGGTCACCAGGGGGCCAGTAGATACGCAGTATTTT. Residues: CASSLVTRGPVDTQYF.

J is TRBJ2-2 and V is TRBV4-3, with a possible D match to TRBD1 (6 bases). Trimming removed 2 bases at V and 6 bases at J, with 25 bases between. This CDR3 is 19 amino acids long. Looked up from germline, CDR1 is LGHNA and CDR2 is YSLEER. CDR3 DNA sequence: TGCGCCAGCAGCCAACTATTCGTAGGGGGAGTCCTCGAAGCCGGGGAGCTGTTTTTT. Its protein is CASSQLFVGGVLEAGELFF.

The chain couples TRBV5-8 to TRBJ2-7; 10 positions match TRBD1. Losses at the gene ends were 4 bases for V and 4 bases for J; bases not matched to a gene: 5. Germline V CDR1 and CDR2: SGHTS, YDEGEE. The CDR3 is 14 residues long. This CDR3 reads CASSTDRGLYEQYF. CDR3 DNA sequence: TGTGCCAGCAGCACTGACAGGGGGCTATACGAGCAGTACTTC. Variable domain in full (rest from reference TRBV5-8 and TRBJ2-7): EAGVTQSPTHLIKTRGQQATLRCSPISGHTSVYWYQQALGLGLQFLLWYDEGEERNRGNFPPRFSGRQFPNYSSELNVNALELEDSALYLCASSTDRGLYEQYFGPGTRLTVT.

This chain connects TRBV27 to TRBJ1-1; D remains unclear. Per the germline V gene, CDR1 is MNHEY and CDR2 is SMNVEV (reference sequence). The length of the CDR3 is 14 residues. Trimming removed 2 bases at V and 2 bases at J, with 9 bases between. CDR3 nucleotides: TGTGCCAGCAGTTTACGGGGTGAAAACACTGAAGCTTTCTTT. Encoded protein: CASSLRGENTEAFF.

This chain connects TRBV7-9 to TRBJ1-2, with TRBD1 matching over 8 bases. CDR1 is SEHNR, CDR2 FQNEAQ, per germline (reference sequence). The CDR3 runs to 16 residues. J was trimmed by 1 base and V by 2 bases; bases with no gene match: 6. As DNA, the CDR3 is TGTGCCAGCAGCTTAAAGGAGGGACAGGTTAACTATGGCTACACCTTC. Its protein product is CASSLKEGQVNYGYTF. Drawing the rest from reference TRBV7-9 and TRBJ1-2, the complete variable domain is DTGVSQNPRHKITKRGQNVTFRCDPISEHNRLYWYRQTLGQGPEFLTYFQNEAQLEKSRLLSDRFSAERPKGSFSTLEIQRTEQGDSAMYLCASSLKEGQVNYGYTFGSGTRLTVV.

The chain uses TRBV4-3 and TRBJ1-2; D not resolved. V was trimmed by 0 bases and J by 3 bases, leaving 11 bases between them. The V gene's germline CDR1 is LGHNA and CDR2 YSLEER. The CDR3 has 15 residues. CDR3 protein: CASSQDIITHYGYTF. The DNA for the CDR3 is TGCGCCAGCAGCCAAGATATCATCACTCACTATGGCTACACCTTC.

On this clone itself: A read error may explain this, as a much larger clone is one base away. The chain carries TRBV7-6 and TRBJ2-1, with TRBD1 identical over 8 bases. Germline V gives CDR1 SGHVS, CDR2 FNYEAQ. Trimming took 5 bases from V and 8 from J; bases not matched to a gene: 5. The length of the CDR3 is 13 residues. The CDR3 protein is CASSHGRGHEQFF. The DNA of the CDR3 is TGTGCCAGCAGCCATGGCAGGGGGCATGAGCAGTTCTTC. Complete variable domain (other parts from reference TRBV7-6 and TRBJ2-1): GAGVSQSPRYKVTKRGQDVALRCDPISGHVSLYWYRQALGQGPEFLTYFNYEAQQDKSGLPNDRFSAERPEGSISTLTIQRTEQRDSAMYRCASSHGRGHEQFFGPGTRLTVL.

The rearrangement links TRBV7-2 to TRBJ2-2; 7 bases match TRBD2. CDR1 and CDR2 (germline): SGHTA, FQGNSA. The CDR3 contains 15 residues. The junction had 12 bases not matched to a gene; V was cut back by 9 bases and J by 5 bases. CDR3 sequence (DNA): TGTGCCAGTCTTACTAGCGAGGAGTTTACCGGGGAGCTGTTTTTT. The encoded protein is CASLTSEEFTGELFF.

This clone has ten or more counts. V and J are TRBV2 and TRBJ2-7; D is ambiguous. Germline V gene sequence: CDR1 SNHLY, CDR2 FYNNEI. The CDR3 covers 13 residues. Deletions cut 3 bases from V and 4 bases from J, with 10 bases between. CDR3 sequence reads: CASSDRQPYEQYF. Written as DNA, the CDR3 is TGTGCCAGCAGTGATAGGCAACCTTACGAGCAGTACTTC.

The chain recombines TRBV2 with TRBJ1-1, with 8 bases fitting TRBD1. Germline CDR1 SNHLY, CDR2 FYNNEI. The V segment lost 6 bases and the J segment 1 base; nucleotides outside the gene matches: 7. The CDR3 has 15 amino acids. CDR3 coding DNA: TGTGCCAGCAGGGAAACCGGGACAGGGAACACTGAAGCTTTCTTT. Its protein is CASRETGTGNTEAFF.

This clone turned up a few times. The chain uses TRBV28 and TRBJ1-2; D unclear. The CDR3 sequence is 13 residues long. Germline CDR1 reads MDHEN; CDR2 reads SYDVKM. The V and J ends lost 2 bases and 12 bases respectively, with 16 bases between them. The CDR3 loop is CASSLRALPSNTF. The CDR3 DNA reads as TGTGCCAGCAGTTTAAGGGCTTTACCCTCAAACACCTTC.

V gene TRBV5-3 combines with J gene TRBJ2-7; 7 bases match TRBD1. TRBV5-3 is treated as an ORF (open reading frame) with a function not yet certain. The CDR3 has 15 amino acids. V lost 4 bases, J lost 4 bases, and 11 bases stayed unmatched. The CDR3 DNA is TGTGCCAGAAGCGTGACAGGGAGTCCCGTTTACGAGCAGTACTTC. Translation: CARSVTGSPVYEQYF.

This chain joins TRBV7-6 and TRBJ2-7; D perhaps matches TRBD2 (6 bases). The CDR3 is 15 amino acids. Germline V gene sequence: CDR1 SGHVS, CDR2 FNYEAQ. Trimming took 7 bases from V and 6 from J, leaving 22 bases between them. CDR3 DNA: TGTGCCAGCACCACTCTCGGCCGGGGAGGCGGCGAGCAGTACTTC. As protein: CASTTLGRGGGEQYF.

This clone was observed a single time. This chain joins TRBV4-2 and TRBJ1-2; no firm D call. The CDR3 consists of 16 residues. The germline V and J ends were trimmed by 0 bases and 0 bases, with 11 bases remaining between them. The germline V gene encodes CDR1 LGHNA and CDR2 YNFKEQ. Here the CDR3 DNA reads TGTGCCAGCAGCCAAGATCTGGAAGCCGCTAACTATGGCTACACCTTC. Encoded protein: CASSQDLEAANYGYTF.

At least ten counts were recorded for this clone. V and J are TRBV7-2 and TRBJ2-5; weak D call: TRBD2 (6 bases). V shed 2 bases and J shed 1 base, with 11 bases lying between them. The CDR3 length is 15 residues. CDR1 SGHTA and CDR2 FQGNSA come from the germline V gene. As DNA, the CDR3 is TGTGCCAGCAGCTTACGCCGGGACTTCCAAGAGACCCAGTACTTC. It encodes CASSLRRDFQETQYF. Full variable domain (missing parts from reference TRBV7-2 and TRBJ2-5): GAGVSQSPSNKVTEKGKDVELRCDPISGHTALYWYRQSLGQGLEFLIYFQGNSAPDKSGLPSDRFSAERTGGSVSTLTIQRTQQEDSAVYLCASSLRRDFQETQYFGPGTRLLVL.

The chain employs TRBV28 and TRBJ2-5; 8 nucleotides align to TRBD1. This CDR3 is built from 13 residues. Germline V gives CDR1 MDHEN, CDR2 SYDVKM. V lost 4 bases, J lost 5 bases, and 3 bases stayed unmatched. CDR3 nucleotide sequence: TGTGCCAGCAGTTCAGGGGGCCCGGAGACCCAGTACTTC. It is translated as CASSSGGPETQYF.